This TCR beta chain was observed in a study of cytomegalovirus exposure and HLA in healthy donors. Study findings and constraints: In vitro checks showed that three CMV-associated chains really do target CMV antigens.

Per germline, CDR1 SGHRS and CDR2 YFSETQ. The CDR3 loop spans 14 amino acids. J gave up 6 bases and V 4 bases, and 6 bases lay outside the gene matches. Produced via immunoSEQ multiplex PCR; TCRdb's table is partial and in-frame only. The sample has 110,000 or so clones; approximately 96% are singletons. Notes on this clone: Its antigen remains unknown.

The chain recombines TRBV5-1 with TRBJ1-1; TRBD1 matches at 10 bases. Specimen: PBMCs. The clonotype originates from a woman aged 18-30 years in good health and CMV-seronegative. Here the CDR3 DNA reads TGCGCCAGCAGCGAACTGGACAGGGGGTCTGAAGCTTTCTTT. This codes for CASSELDRGSEAFF.